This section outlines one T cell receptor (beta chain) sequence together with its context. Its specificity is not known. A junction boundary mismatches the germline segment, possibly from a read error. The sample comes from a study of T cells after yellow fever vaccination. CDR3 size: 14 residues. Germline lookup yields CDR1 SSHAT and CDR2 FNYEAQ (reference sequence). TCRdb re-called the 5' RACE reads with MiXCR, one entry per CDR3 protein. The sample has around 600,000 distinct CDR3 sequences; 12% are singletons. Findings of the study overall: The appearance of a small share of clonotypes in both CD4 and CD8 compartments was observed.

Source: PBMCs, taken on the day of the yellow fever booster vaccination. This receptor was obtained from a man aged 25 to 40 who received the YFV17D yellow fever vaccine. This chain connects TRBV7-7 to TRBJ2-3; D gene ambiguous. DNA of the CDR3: TGTGCTAGCAGCTTATACGAAGGCACAGATACGCAGTATTTT. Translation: CASSLYEGTDTQYF.